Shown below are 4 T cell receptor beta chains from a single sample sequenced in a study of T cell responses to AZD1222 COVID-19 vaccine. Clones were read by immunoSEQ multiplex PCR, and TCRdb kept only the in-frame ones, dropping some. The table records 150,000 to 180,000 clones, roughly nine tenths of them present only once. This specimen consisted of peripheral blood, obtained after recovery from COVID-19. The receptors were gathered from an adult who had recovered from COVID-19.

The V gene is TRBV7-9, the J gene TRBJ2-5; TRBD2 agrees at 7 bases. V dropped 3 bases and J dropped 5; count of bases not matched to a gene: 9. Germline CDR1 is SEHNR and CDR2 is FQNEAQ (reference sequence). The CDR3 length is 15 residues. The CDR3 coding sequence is TGTGCCAGCAGCTTCGCGGGGGAGGGAGCGGAGACCCAGTACTTC. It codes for CASSFAGEGAETQYF.

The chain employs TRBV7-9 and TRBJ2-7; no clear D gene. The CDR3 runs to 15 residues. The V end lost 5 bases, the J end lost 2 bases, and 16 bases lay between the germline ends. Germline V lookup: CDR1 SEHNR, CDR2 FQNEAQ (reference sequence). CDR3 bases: TGTGCCAGCAGCCAGACCGCGAATACGGCCTACGAGCAGTACTTC. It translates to CASSQTANTAYEQYF.

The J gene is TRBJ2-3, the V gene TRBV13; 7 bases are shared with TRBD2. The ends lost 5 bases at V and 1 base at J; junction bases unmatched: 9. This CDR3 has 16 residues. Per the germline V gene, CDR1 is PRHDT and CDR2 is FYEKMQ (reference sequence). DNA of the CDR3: TGTGCCAGCAGCCCTCGTAGCAGCGGGGGCACAGATACGCAGTATTTT. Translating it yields CASSPRSSGGTDTQYF.

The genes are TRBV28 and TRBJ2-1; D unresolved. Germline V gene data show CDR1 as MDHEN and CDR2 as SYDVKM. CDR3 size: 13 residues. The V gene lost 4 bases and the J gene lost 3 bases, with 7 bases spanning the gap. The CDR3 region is CASSWADYNEQFF. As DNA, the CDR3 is TGTGCCAGCAGTTGGGCGGACTACAATGAGCAGTTCTTC.